This TCR beta chain appears in the sequencing data of a study of siplizumab effects on memory and regulatory T cells. Study-wide results and limits: Mappable alloreactive CD4+ clones were on average approximately 72% Treg-derived with siplizumab, roughly 25% in controls. Alloreactive sequences that could be traced to unstimulated CD4+ memory cells showed a significant reduction under siplizumab. The alloresponse seemed to draw substantially on naive T cells, which appeared more diverse than memory cells. The alloreactive clones that mapped to unstimulated subsets made up only a minor fraction.

With respect to this clone: Its antigen is not identified.

Profiled with immunoSEQ multiplex PCR; TCRdb holds only in-frame clones, not every one. The repertoire holds 85,000 to 120,000 clones, with roughly nine tenths as singletons. The ends were cut back, 0 bases at V and 2 bases at J, with 14 bases in the middle. The CDR3 sequence is 17 residues long. Germline assignment: CDR1 MGHRA and CDR2 YSYEKL. The sample consisted of CD4+ T cells sorted from blood. The origin of this receptor is a human donor in good health. J is TRBJ2-1 and V is TRBV4-1; D ambiguous. The CDR3 region is CASSQDRGAKTYNEQFF. The CDR3, as DNA: TGCGCCAGCAGCCAAGATAGAGGCGCAAAGACCTACAATGAGCAGTTCTTC.